What follows describes a single TCR beta chain. Its recognized antigen is unknown. The record has no base qualities; no much larger clone is one base away. The record originates from a study of cytomegalovirus exposure and HLA in healthy donors (dated by TCRdb to 2016 to 2017). Regarding the research as a whole: An earlier analysis of some 550 of the donors reported 250 to 350 Gb of sequence data and 117 million unique TCR beta sequences from about 179 million T cells. Roughly five DR-DQ haplotypes were handled as single units for association and clustering because linkage in the cohort was strong. All discovery cohort repertoires had been generated on a single sequencing platform. Class I and class II HLA loci were covered by the typing at four-digit resolution. To predict cytomegalovirus infection status, the study brought together high-throughput TCR immunosequencing, statistical association of individual TCRs with disease status, and machine learning. To study patterns of TCR occurrence, a later analysis re-analyzed previously published TCR beta repertoires from around 660 donors and added high-resolution HLA genotyping. Rather than using new phenotypic data, the later analysis identified candidate immune exposures from TCR beta sequences and from how often those sequences occurred across donors. An early release covering about 600 HLA-typed donors comprised approximately 290 gigabases of sequencing data and 85 million or so unique TCR sequences. In a later genetic analysis, genome-wide SNP genotypes for about 65% of the 666 donors were used, and that subset was treated as a discovery cohort. Among approximately 370 genotyped donors of the cohort, an average of roughly 230,000 unique TCR beta nucleotide sequences was sequenced per donor, of which roughly 18% were non-productive. Along with the 666-subject first cohort, a separate validation cohort of over a hundred different subjects was used. In an earlier analysis of more than 550 of the donors, high-throughput TCR beta sequencing was used to judge whether each TCR beta V gene segment behaved as functional or pseudogenic. Using immunosequencing, the study profiled T cell repertoires from about 610 subjects and related those repertoires to cytomegalovirus serostatus. Alongside the repertoire data, information on donor age, sex, ethnicity and CMV serostatus was compiled. Typing coverage varied by locus: about 620-630 donors for A, B, C, DRB1 and DQB1; some 520 for DQA1; over 600 for DPA1; approximately 450 for DPB1. Among the roughly 410 genotyped donors, about 85% belonged to the genetic ancestry cluster associated with self-reported Caucasian donors. The study was designed to test whether signatures of past pathogen exposure could be identified by cataloging public T cell receptors.

The investigation overall reported the following: V-gene and J-gene trimming of TCR beta chains was associated with a missense DCLRE1C variant in a later genetic analysis, and the association was replicated in an independent cohort. In vitro tests confirmed that a few of the cytomegalovirus-associated TCR beta chains recognize cytomegalovirus antigens. The study listed 150 to 200 TCR beta chains as associated with cytomegalovirus. While some public TCRs were present in many individuals, most TCR sequences turned up only very rarely across donors. The authors suggested that the approach could potentially be extended to other disease states and immunological phenotypes. An earlier analysis of around 500 of the donors showed that most TCR beta V segments appeared in productive rearrangements either about 87% or about 30% of the time, which broadly matched IMGT annotations. Assigning TCR associations to individual alleles was difficult when HLA alleles, especially DR and DQ, strongly co-occurred. This cohort had only TCR beta chains sequenced, and the lack of alpha or paired-chain data limited which features could be detected. Because some donors lacked HLA typing at each locus, the association tests relied only on the typed subset. Some IMGT-functional V segments, including TRBV6-2 and TRBV6-3, could not be distinguished by the 87-base-pair reads and were therefore excluded. The classifier was reported to diagnose cytomegalovirus status with high specificity and sensitivity in both the original cohort and the validation cohort. The sequencing pipeline was judged likely to have produced a cluster of highly shared sequence variants as a technical artifact. Roughly uniform sequencing depth across donors was assumed in presence/absence analyses, although this assumption may not hold. Compared with equally common non-associated chains, HLA-associated TCR beta chains in a later analysis were more clonally expanded and had lower generation probabilities. Linkage disequilibrium might explain the correlated functional status among segregating V segments, but an unknown experimental factor could not be excluded. About 17 rarely observed V segments, including chromosome 9 orphons, were excluded from the earlier analysis of several hundred of the donors because counts were too low. For the cohort, immune exposure information was limited to CMV serostatus. In a later analysis, 16,951 TCR beta sequences were associated with specific HLA alleles at a false discovery rate of 0.05. A further reported finding was that TCR beta sequences accurately predicted the HLA-A and HLA-B alleles for most subjects in the first cohort. In a later analysis, several top co-occurrence clusters were reported to appear linked to parvovirus B19, influenza, CMV and Epstein-Barr virus. In a later genetic analysis, fewer N-insertions in productive TCRs were reported among donors in an Asian-associated ancestry cluster than the roughly 700-donor mean. In a later analysis, most CMV-associated TCR beta chains were found to appear HLA-restricted, with HLA associations seemingly driven largely by CMV exposure. A later analysis found that TCR association rates varied across HLA loci, with DRB1 alleles showing the most associated TCRs and HLA-C alleles the fewest.

In total, over 600 healthy bone marrow donors made up the cohort. At the time of sampling, all cohort members were nominally healthy, though unrecorded immune exposures were likely present. The donor tested CMV seronegative and was one of the 352 seronegative cohort members. Each donor provided a peripheral blood sample, and peripheral blood mononuclear cells were used for TCR beta sequencing. The Qiagen DNeasy Blood Extraction Kit was used to extract genomic DNA from the blood cell samples. For CDR1 and CDR2, the germline V gene (reference sequence) lists MNHNY and SVGAGI. After removal of 5 bases from V and 7 bases from J, the junction retains 8 bases not matched to a gene. Spanning cysteine to phenylalanine, the CDR3 consists of 15 amino acids. Of the read, only the CDR3 DNA is kept; its 45 bases are in frame from base 1. Libraries were built with the immunoSEQ multiplex PCR assay. A mixture of 60 forward primers for TCR Vbeta segments and 13 reverse primers for TCR Jbeta segments was used in the multiplex PCR. The CDR3 region of rearranged TCR beta genes was amplified from genomic DNA by a multiplex PCR assay. On the Illumina HiSeq System, the amplified TCR beta libraries were sequenced as 87-base-pair reads. The authors' pipeline ran thus. Across the 600 to 700 repertoires, a later analysis counted approximately 75 million unique TCR beta chains, around 11 million of which were shared by at least two donors. To remove PCR and sequencing errors, raw reads were error-corrected and collapsed into unique sequences using a nearest-neighbor algorithm that merged closely related sequences. Alignment of CDR3 sequences to IMGT reference sequences was used to assign V, D and J gene segments. For a sequence to be retained, a match of at least six nucleotides to both a V gene segment and a J gene segment was required. A rearrangement was called productive if the CDR3 had no stop codons and remained in frame with V and J, and every other rearrangement was called non-productive. CDR3 was defined by IMGT convention, running from the second conserved V-encoded cysteine to the conserved J-encoded phenylalanine. The earlier analysis of roughly 590 of the donors excluded sequences that lacked an unambiguous match to a single V gene segment. In an earlier analysis of approximately 610 of the donors, V segments were called functional above 56.7% productive rearrangements and were called segregating when the between-donor standard deviation exceeded 5%. To diagnose cytomegalovirus status from the catalog of TCR beta chain sequences, a statistical classification framework was built. A later analysis assigned V and J genes by comparing TCR nucleotide sequences with IMGT/GENE-DB human TR gene sequences. Using the TCRdist pipeline, a later analysis assigned CDR3 sequences along with most-parsimonious VDJ recombination scenarios. In a later analysis, each TCR beta chain was defined by its CDR3 amino acid sequence together with its V-gene family, and reads lacking a unique V-gene family were excluded. As a way to deal with suspected cross-contamination and a sequencing artifact, a later analysis dropped under 600 nucleotide sequences that were highly shared and had low generation probability. In a later analysis, a clonal expansion index was calculated for each public chain from normalized within-repertoire ranks of inferred template counts. Generation probabilities in a later analysis came from a VDJ recombination model fitted to out-of-frame rearrangements, and those results were checked against IGoR. Hypergeometric tests were used in a later analysis to score TCR-TCR, TCR-HLA and TCR-CMV co-occurrence, with a repertoire-size bias correction applied to the TCR pairs. In a later analysis, false discovery rates were estimated by permuting HLA or CMV assignments 20 times. A later analysis grouped co-occurring TCRs with DBSCAN, adding TCRdist sequence similarity when clustering within HLA-allele-positive subsets. Repertoires with fewer than 30,000 or more than 120,000 public chains, plus five repertoires with anomalous nucleotide sharing, were excluded from co-occurrence clustering. In its TCRdb copy, this immuneACCESS table keeps in-frame sequences only and misses some clones. Where compared with another copy, unresolved V genes explain less than half of these, and the others have no known cause. The V and J calls and clone size were taken over from that table, and D and trimming were inferred from the DNA. The sample table lists 20,000 to 25,000 clones, just under 80% of them with a count of one. The biggest ten clones account for around 4.5% of the sample.

The source material was PBMCs. The sequence is built from TRBV6-6 and TRBJ2-1, with 10 central nucleotides matching TRBD2. The TCR comes from a male donor in good health and CMV-seronegative. In nucleotides, the sequence is TGTGCCAGCAGTGGCGACGGACTAGCGGCGAATGAGCAGTTCTTC. It codes for CASSGDGLAANEQFF.